This T cell receptor beta chain was recorded in a study of blood T cell repertoires in COVID-19. Background on the study: PBMCs, B-cell-depleted T cells, or T cells provided the cDNA or gDNA that made up the material.

This clone has more than one count but fewer than ten. From germline, CDR1 is SGHAT and CDR2 FQNNGV. The ends lost 5 bases at V and 0 bases at J; junction bases unmatched: 6. The CDR3 consists of 15 residues. Original analysis: Estimation of nucleated cell counts was performed using reference gene primer amplification. The assay was immunoSEQ multiplex PCR, and TCRdb's table has in-frame clones only and misses some. Clone size and the V and J calls come from that table; the DNA yielded D and trimming. The table has about 200,000 clones, roughly nine tenths seen once. The V call is TRBV11-2, the J call TRBJ1-1; 7 bases map to TRBD1. The sequence was collected from a woman aged 70 to 79 with acute or convalescent COVID-19. The source material was peripheral blood. CDR3 sequence reads: CASSRGTALNTEAFF. The CDR3 DNA is TGTGCCAGCAGCAGGGGGACAGCCCTGAACACTGAAGCTTTCTTT.